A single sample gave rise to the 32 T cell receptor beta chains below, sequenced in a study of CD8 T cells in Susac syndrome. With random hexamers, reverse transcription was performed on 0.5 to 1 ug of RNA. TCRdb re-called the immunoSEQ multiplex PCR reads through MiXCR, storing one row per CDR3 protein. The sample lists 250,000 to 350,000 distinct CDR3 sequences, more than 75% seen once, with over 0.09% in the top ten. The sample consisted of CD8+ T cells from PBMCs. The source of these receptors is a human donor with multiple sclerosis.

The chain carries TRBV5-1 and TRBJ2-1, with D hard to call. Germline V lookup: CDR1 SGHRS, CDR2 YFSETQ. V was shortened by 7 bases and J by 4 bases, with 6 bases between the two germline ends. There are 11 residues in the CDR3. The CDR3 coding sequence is TGCGCCAGCCAAGCATACAATGAGCAGTTCTTC. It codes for CASQAYNEQFF. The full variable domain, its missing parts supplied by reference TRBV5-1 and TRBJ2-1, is KAGVTQTPRYLIKTRGQQVTLSCSPISGHRSVSWYQQTPGQGLQFLFEYFSETQRNKGNFPGRFSGRQFSNSRSEMNVSTLELGDSALYLCASQAYNEQFFGPGTRLTVL.

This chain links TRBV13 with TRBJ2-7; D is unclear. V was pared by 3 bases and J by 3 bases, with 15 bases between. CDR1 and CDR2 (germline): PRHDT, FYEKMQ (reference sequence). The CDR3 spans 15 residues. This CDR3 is CASSFQRSSYYEQYF. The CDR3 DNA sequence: TGTGCCAGCAGCTTTCAAAGGAGTTCCTACTACGAGCAGTACTTC. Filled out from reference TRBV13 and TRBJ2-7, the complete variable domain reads AAGVIQSPRHLIKEKRETATLKCYPIPRHDTVYWYQQGPGQDPQFLISFYEKMQSDKGSIPDRFSAQQFSDYHSELNMSSLELGDSALYFCASSFQRSSYYEQYFGPGTRLTVT.

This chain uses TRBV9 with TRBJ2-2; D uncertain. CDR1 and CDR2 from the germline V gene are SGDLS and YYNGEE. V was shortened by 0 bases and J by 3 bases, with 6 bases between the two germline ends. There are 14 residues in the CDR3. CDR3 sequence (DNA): TGTGCCAGCAGCGTAGAACAGTACACCGGGGAGCTGTTTTTT. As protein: CASSVEQYTGELFF.

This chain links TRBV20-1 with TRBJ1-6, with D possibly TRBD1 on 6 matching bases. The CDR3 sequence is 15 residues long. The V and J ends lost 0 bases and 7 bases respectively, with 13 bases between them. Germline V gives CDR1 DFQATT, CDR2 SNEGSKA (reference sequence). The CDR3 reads CSARDPGQRNSPLHF. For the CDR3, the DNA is TGCAGTGCTAGAGACCCTGGACAGAGGAATTCACCCCTCCACTTT.

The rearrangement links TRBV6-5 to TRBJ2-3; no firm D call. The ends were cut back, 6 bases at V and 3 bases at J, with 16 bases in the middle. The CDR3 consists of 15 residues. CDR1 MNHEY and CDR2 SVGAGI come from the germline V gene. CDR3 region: CASSGLGVMTDTQYF. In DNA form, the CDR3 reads TGTGCCAGCAGCGGTCTTGGGGTAATGACAGATACGCAGTATTTT.

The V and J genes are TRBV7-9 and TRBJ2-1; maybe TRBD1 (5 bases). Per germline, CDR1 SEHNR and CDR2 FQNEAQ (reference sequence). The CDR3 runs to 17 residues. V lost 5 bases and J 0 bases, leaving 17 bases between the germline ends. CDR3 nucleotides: TGTGCCAGCAGCCCTAAAAGACAGACGAGCTCCTACAATGAGCAGTTCTTC. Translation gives CASSPKRQTSSYNEQFF.

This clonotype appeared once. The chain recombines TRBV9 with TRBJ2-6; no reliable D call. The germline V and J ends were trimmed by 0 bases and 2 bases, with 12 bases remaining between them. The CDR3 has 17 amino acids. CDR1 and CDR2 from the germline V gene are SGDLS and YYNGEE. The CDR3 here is CASSVEKGRTGANVLTF. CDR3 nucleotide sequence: TGTGCCAGCAGCGTAGAGAAAGGAAGAACTGGGGCCAACGTCCTGACTTTC.

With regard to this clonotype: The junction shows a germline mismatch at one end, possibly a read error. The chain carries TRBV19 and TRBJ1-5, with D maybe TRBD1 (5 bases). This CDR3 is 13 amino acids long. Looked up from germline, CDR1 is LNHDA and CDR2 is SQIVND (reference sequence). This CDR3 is CASSRSGPQPQHF. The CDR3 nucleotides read TGTGCTAGTAGTAGATCGGGACCTCAGCCCCAGCATTTT. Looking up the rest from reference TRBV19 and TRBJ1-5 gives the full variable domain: DGGITQSPKYLFRKEGQNVTLSCEQNLNHDAMYWYRQDPGQGLRLIYYSQIVNDFQKGDIAEGYSVSREKKESFPLTVTSAQKNPTAFYLCASSRSGPQPQHFGDGTRLSIL.

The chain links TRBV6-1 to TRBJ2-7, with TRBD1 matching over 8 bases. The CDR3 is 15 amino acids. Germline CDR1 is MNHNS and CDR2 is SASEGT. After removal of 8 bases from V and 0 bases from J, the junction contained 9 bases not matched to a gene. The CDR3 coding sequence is TGTGCCAGCTCGGACAGGGCCGAGGGCTCCTACGAGCAGTACTTC. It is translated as CASSDRAEGSYEQYF.

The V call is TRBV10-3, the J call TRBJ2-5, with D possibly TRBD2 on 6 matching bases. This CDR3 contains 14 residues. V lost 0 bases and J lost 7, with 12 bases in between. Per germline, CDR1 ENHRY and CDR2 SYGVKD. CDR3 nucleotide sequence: TGTGCCATCAGTGAGTCAGGAGGGCGCGGGACCCAGTACTTC. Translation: CAISESGGRGTQYF.

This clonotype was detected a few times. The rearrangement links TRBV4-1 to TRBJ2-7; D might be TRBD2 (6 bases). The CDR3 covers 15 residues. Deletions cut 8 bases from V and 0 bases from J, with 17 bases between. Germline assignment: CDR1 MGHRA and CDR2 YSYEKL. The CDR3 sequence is CASRAEAGTSYEQYF. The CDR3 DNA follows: TGCGCCAGCCGGGCCGAGGCGGGGACCTCCTACGAGCAGTACTTC.

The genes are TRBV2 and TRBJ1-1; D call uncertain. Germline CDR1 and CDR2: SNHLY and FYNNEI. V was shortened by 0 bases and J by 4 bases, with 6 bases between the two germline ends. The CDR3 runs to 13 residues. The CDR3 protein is CASSEARRTEAFF. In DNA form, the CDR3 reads TGTGCCAGCAGTGAAGCGAGACGCACTGAAGCTTTCTTT. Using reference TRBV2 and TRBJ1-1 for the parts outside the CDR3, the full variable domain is EPEVTQTPSHQVTQMGQEVILRCVPISNHLYFYWYRQILGQKVEFLVSFYNNEISEKSEIFDDQFSVERPDGSNFTLKIRSTKLEDSAMYFCASSEARRTEAFFGQGTRLTVV.

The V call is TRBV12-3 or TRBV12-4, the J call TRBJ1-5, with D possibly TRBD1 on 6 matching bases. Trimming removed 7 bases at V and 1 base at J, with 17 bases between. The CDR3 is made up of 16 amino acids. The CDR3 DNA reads TGTGCCAGCATCTATACCACGGGGGGCAGCAATCAGCCCCAGCATTTT. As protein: CASIYTTGGSNQPQHF.

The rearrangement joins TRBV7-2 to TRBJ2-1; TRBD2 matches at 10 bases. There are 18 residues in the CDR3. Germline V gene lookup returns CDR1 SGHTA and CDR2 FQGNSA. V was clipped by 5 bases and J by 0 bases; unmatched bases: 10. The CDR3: CASSLMLPSGSSYNEQFF. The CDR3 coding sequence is TGTGCCAGCAGCCTAATGTTACCTAGCGGGAGCTCCTACAATGAGCAGTTCTTC.

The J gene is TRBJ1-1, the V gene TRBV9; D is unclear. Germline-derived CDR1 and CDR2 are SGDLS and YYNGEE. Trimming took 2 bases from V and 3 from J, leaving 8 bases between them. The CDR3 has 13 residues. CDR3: CASSVGTHTEAFF. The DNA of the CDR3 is TGTGCCAGCAGCGTCGGTACTCACACTGAAGCTTTCTTT.

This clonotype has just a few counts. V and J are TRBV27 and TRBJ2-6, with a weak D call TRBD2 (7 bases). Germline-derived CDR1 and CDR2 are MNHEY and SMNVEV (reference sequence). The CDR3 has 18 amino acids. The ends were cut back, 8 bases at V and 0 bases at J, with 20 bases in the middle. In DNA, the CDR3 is TGTGCCAGCTCTCGAGGGGGGGGGCCCTCCTCTGGGGCCAACGTCCTGACTTTC. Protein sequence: CASSRGGGPSSGANVLTF.

The CDR3 nucleotides are TGTGCCAGCAGAGAGCACCGTAATGAGCAGTTCTTC. Its translation: CASREHRNEQFF. The genes are TRBV6-1 and TRBJ2-1; D unresolved. CDR1 is MNHNS and CDR2 is SASEGT in the germline V gene. The CDR3 loop spans 12 amino acids. V was clipped by 6 bases and J by 7 bases, with 10 bases between them.

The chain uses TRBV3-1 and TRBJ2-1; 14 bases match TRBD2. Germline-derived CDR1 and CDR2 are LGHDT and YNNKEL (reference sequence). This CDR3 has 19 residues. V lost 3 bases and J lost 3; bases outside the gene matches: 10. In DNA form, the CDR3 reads TGTGCCAGCAGCCAGGTGACTAGCGGGAGGGCCGAGCTCTACAATGAGCAGTTCTTC. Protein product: CASSQVTSGRAELYNEQFF.

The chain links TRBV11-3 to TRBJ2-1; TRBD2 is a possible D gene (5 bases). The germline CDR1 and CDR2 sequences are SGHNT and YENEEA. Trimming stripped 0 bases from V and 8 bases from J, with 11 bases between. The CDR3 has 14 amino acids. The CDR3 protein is CASSLDVGGHEQFF. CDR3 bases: TGTGCCAGCAGCTTAGATGTCGGAGGACATGAGCAGTTCTTC.

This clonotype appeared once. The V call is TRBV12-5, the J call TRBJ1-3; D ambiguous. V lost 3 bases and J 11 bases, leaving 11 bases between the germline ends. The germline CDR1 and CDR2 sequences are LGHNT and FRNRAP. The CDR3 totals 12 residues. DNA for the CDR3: TGTGCTAGTGGTTTCTGGGTCGGCGCCATATATTTT. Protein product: CASGFWVGAIYF.

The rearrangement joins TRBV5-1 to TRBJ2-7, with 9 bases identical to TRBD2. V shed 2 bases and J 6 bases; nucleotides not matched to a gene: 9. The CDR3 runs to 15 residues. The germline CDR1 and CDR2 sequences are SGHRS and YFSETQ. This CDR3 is CASSLRGSGSFEQYF. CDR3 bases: TGCGCCAGCAGCTTAAGAGGTAGCGGGAGTTTCGAGCAGTACTTC. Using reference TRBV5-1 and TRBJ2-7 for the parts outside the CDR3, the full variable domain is KAGVTQTPRYLIKTRGQQVTLSCSPISGHRSVSWYQQTPGQGLQFLFEYFSETQRNKGNFPGRFSGRQFSNSRSEMNVSTLELGDSALYLCASSLRGSGSFEQYFGPGTRLTVT.

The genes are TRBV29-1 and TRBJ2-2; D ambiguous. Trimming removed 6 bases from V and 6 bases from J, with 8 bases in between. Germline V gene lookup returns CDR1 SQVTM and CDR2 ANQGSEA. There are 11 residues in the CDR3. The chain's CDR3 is CSVAGSGELFF. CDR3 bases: TGCAGCGTGGCTGGGTCCGGGGAGCTGTTTTTT.

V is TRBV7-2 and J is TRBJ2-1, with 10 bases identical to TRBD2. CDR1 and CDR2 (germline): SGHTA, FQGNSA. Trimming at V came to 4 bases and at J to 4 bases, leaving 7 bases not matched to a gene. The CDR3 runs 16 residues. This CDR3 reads CASSSWTSGEYNEQFF. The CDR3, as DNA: TGTGCCAGCAGCTCCTGGACTAGCGGAGAATACAATGAGCAGTTCTTC.

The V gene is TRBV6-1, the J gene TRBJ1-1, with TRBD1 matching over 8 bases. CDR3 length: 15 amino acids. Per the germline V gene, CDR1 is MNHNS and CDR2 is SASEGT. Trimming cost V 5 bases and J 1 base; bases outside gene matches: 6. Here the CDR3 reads CASSKDRVWNTEAFF. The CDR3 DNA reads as TGTGCCAGCAGTAAGGACAGGGTATGGAACACTGAAGCTTTCTTT.

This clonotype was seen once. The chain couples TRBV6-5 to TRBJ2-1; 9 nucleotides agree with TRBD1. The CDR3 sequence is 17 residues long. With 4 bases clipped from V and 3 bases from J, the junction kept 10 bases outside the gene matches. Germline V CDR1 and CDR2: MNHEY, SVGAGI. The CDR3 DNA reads TGTGCCAGCAGTTCCATTGGGACAGGGATTTACTACAATGAGCAGTTCTTC. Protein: CASSSIGTGIYYNEQFF.

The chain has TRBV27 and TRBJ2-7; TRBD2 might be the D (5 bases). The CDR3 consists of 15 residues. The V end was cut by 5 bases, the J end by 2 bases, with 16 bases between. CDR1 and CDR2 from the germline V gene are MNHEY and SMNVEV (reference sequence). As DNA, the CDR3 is TGTGCCAGCAGTCCTTTCCGGGAACGGGCCTACGAGCAGTACTTC. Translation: CASSPFRERAYEQYF.

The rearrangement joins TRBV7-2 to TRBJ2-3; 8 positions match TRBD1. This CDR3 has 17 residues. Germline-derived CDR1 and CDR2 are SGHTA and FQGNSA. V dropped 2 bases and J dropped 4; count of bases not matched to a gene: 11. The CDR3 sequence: CASSLPRTGSWADTQYF. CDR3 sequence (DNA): TGTGCCAGCAGCTTACCGAGGACAGGGTCGTGGGCAGATACGCAGTATTTT.

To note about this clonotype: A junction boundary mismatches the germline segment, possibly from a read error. The CDR3 nucleotides are TGTGCCAGCAGTCCTGCCCTTCGCCAAGAGGCCCAGTACTTC. Its translation: CASSPALRQEAQYF. The rearrangement joins TRBV28 to TRBJ2-5; D gene unclear. CDR1 and CDR2 from the germline V gene are MDHEN and SYDVKM. The CDR3 sequence is 14 residues long.

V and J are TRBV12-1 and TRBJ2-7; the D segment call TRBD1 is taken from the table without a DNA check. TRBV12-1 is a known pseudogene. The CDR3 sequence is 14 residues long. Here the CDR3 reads CASSPDRVRSEQYF. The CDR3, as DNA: TGTGCCAGCAGCCCGGACAGGGTACGGAGCGAGCAGTACTTC.

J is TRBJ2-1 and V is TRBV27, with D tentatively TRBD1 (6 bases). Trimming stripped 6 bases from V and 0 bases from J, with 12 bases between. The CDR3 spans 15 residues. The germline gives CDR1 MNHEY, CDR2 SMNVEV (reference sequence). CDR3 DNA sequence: TGTGCCAGCAGCCTACAGGGCCCCTCCTACAATGAGCAGTTCTTC. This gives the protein CASSLQGPSYNEQFF.

The CDR3 loop is CASSRGDTEAFF. The CDR3 DNA reads TGTGCCAGCAGCAGGGGGGACACTGAAGCTTTCTTT. The chain links TRBV4-2 to TRBJ1-1, with D maybe TRBD1 (6 bases). Germline CDR1 reads LGHNA; CDR2 reads YNFKEQ. V was clipped by 5 bases and J by 3 bases, with 7 bases between them. This CDR3 spans 12 amino acids.

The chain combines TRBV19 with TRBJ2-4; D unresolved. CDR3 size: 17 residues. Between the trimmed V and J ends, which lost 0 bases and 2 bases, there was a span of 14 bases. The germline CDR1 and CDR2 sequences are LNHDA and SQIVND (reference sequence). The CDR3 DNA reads TGTGCCAGTAGTATAGATGGGGATCTGACGACCAAAAACATTCAGTACTTC. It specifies CASSIDGDLTTKNIQYF.